The rows below give T cell receptor beta chains drawn from one sample of a study of response to subunit inactivated influenza vaccine. Each CDR3 protein is one row after TCRdb ran MiXCR on the RT-PCR reads. The sample holds hundreds of thousands of distinct CDR3 sequences, approximately 11% seen once. The same specimen was also included in a second study, on T cells expressing NK-cell markers.

This material consisted of PBMCs from blood, taken on the day of vaccination. The source is a man between 50 and 59 years old who received an inactivated influenza vaccine. Each CDR3 is given with its conserved first and last residue. The order of the fields is CDR3 DNA, CDR3 protein, D gene, clone size, V gene, J gene. A D gene is named only where the DNA matches it firmly. Size is stated for part of the rows, as once, few or many counts, or as a class when the clone is expanded.

DNA: TGTGCCAGCAGCCAAAACAGGGGTTGGGAGCTGTTTTTT; CDR3: CASSQNRGWELFF; D: TRBD1; size: NA; V: TRBV2; J: TRBJ2-2
DNA: TGTGCCAGCACTTATATTACTATTTCCTACGAGCAGTACTTC; CDR3: CASTYITISYEQYF; D: NA; size: few; V: TRBV6-5; J: TRBJ2-7
DNA: TGTGCCAGCAGCTTAGCTGACCGCCTGAACACTGAAGCTTTCTTT; CDR3: CASSLADRLNTEAFF; D: NA; size: many; V: TRBV7-9; J: TRBJ1-1
DNA: TGTGCCAGCAGTTCCCCGAGTCTAAACACTGAAGCTTTCTTT; CDR3: CASSSPSLNTEAFF; D: NA; size: few; V: TRBV6-2/TRBV6-3; J: TRBJ1-1
DNA: TGCAGCGTTCTAGCGGTCTTGGGGGAGCAGTACTTC; CDR3: CSVLAVLGEQYF; D: TRBD2; size: NA; V: TRBV29-1; J: TRBJ2-7
DNA: TGTGCCAGCAGTTATGAACGAGCCTACAATGAGCAGTTCTTC; CDR3: CASSYERAYNEQFF; D: NA; size: NA; V: TRBV6-5; J: TRBJ2-1
DNA: TGTGCCAGCAGCTTAGAACAGGGAGGAGGTTCTGGGGCCAACGTCCTGACTTTC; CDR3: CASSLEQGGGSGANVLTF; D: NA; size: NA; V: TRBV7-6; J: TRBJ2-6
DNA: TGTGCCAGCAGTTATACGGTTAACACTGAAGCTTTCTTT; CDR3: CASSYTVNTEAFF; D: NA; size: NA; V: TRBV6-2/TRBV6-3; J: TRBJ1-1
DNA: TGCGCCAGCAGCCCGGGACTCCATACCTACGAGCAGTACTTC; CDR3: CASSPGLHTYEQYF; D: NA; size: few; V: TRBV4-3; J: TRBJ2-7
DNA: TGCAGTGCTGAAACAGGGTTTCGGGAGACCCAGTACTTC; CDR3: CSAETGFRETQYF; D: NA; size: many; V: TRBV20-1; J: TRBJ2-5
DNA: TGTGCCAGCAGCTCCGAGTTCGGGACTAGCGGCTTATATAGCACAGATACGCAGTATTTT; CDR3: CASSSEFGTSGLYSTDTQYF; D: TRBD2; size: many; V: TRBV11-2; J: TRBJ2-3
DNA: TGTGCCAGCAGCTTAGGAAGCCAAGGGGAGCAGTTCTTC; CDR3: CASSLGSQGEQFF; D: NA; size: few; V: TRBV7-3; J: TRBJ2-1
DNA: TGTGCCAGCAGTCTAGGACAGGAGGGTAATTCACCCCTCCACTTT; CDR3: CASSLGQEGNSPLHF; D: TRBD1; size: few; V: TRBV12-3/TRBV12-4; J: TRBJ1-6
DNA: TGTGCCAGCAGCCACGGCTCTCTTCGACTAGCGGAAAACTACGAGCAGTACTTC; CDR3: CASSHGSLRLAENYEQYF; D: TRBD2; size: NA; V: TRBV14; J: TRBJ2-7
DNA: TGTGCCATCAGTGACCCGATGGGTCCGACAGATACGCAGTATTTT; CDR3: CAISDPMGPTDTQYF; D: NA; size: NA; V: TRBV10-3; J: TRBJ2-3